The following is a T cell receptor (beta chain) sequence with its context. The CDR3 is 14 residues long. The ends were cut back, 2 bases at V and 2 bases at J, with 6 bases in the middle. In germline, CDR1 is MNHEY, CDR2 SMNVEV (reference sequence). The data are from a study of blood T cell repertoires in COVID-19. Some clones are missing from TCRdb's copy, which holds only in-frame ones; the method was immunoSEQ multiplex PCR. The table includes roughly 30,000 clones, about 93% detected once. Sequencing was performed on peripheral blood. This chain uses TRBV27 with TRBJ2-2; no clear D. The TCR sequence derives from a human donor in a cohort sampled during active COVID-19. The CDR3 spells CASSLSHNTGELFF. The CDR3 DNA sequence: TGTGCCAGCAGTTTAAGCCACAACACCGGGGAGCTGTTTTTT.